What follows are 19 T cell receptor beta chains derived from one specimen sequenced in a study of blood T cells in healthy people across ages. Through a sample-barcoded 5' primer and a J-beta primer mix, a second PCR was run for 7 to 11 cycles. In TCRdb, the 5' RACE reads were re-called with MiXCR into one record per CDR3 protein. The top ten clones hold less than 20% of a sample with 650,000 to 700,000 distinct CDR3 sequences, about 34% of them seen once. What was sequenced was blood. Receptors originate from a woman at least 80 years old in good health.

CDR3 region: CAWTTGRGGLADTQYF. The DNA for the CDR3 is TGTGCCTGGACCACGGGTCGGGGGGGATTGGCAGATACGCAGTATTTT. This rearrangement joins TRBV30 to TRBJ2-3; 8 nucleotides match TRBD2. V trimming: 4 bases; J trimming: 4 bases; junction bases outside the gene matches: 13. This CDR3 has 16 residues. Germline V gene sequence: CDR1 GTSNPN, CDR2 SVGIG (reference sequence).

There are many counts of this clonotype. The chain has TRBV20-1 and TRBJ1-2; D perhaps matches TRBD1 (6 bases). Per germline, CDR1 DFQATT and CDR2 SNEGSKA (reference sequence). CDR3 size: 13 residues. Trimming removed 3 bases from V and 7 bases from J, with 15 bases in between. The CDR3 DNA is TGCAGTGCTAGTTCCAACAGGGCTGGTGGCTACACCTTC. Its protein is CSASSNRAGGYTF.

Details on this clonotype: A much larger clone sits a single nucleotide away, making a read error possible. CDR3 sequence: CASSGRGRAHLPNNEQFF. Here the CDR3 DNA reads TGTGCCAGCAGTGGACGGGGCCGTGCGCACCTCCCCAACAATGAGCAGTTCTTC. V and J are TRBV12-3 or TRBV12-4 and TRBJ2-1; the D gene could be TRBD1 or TRBD2 (5 bases each). This CDR3 comprises 18 residues. V lost 5 bases to trimming and J lost 5 bases, with 25 bases between them.

The chain links TRBV9 to TRBJ2-3; 9 nucleotides align to TRBD2. CDR3 length equals 16 residues. The ends lost 3 bases at V and 0 bases at J; junction bases unmatched: 5. Germline V gene sequence: CDR1 SGDLS, CDR2 YYNGEE. CDR3 bases: TGTGCCAGCAGCGCCGGGACTAGCTCTAGCACAGATACGCAGTATTTT. Its translation is CASSAGTSSSTDTQYF.

This chain joins TRBV11-2 and TRBJ2-5; TRBD2 matches 9 bases. The J call may be faulty, since TRBJ2-7 better matches the DNA end. CDR3 size: 14 residues. The germline CDR1 and CDR2 sequences are SGHAT and FQNNGV. CDR3 bases: TGTGCCAGCGGCGAGGGGGTACTAGCGGGCGAGCAGTACTTC. Amino acid sequence: CASGEGVLAGEQYF.

Ten or more counts support this clonotype. The rearrangement joins TRBV20-1 to TRBJ2-5; maybe TRBD1 (6 bases). Trimming pared 4 bases from V and 5 bases from J, leaving 14 bases between. The germline gives CDR1 DFQATT, CDR2 SNEGSKA (reference sequence). The CDR3 extends over 13 amino acids. The CDR3 loop reads CSANYRVAETQYF. The CDR3 nucleotides are TGCAGTGCTAATTACAGGGTTGCGGAGACCCAGTACTTC.

This clonotype was observed many times. The chain couples TRBV3-1 to TRBJ2-5, with 9 bases aligning to TRBD1. The CDR3 is made up of 14 amino acids. The germline gives CDR1 LGHDT, CDR2 YNNKEL (reference sequence). V was clipped by 5 bases and J by 5 bases; unmatched bases: 6. CDR3 bases: TGTGCCAGCAGCACACAGGGGGCGTTGGAGACCCAGTACTTC. Protein: CASSTQGALETQYF.

Worth noting for this clonotype: The junction does not match germline at one end; this may be a read error. The V gene is TRBV2, the J gene TRBJ2-7; 9 bases fit TRBD1. Germline CDR1 is SNHLY and CDR2 is FYNNEI. This CDR3 has 12 residues. The CDR3 DNA is TGTGCCGGCAGGGGGACAGGGTACGAGCAGTACTTC. Protein product: CAGRGTGYEQYF. The full variable domain, with the rest looked up from reference TRBV2 and TRBJ2-7, is EPEVTQTPSHQVTQMGQEVILRCVPISNHLYFYWYRQILGQKVEFLVSFYNNEISEKSEIFDDQFSVERPDGSNFTLKIRSTKLEDSAMYFCAGRGTGYEQYFGPGTRLTVT.

This clonotype appeared many times. This chain joins TRBV30 and TRBJ2-4; D not certain. The J call could be wrong; TRBJ2-7 is a better fit for the DNA end. CDR1 and CDR2 (germline): GTSNPN, SVGIG (reference sequence). The CDR3 covers 12 residues. In nucleotides, the CDR3 is TGTGCCTGGAGTGTCAGTGCGTACGAGCAGTACTTC. It encodes CAWSVSAYEQYF.

This clonotype came up many times. This sequence joins TRBV5-1 and TRBJ2-3, with D tentatively TRBD1 or TRBD2 (5 bases each). V lost 3 bases and J 2 bases, leaving 10 bases between the germline ends. The CDR3 has 14 residues. From germline, CDR1 is SGHRS and CDR2 YFSETQ. CDR3 sequence reads: CASSYGATTDTQYF. DNA of the CDR3: TGCGCCAGCAGCTACGGGGCGACCACAGATACGCAGTATTTT.

Many counts were recorded for this clonotype. V is TRBV5-4 and J is TRBJ1-2; 9 bases are shared with TRBD1. Trimming removed 2 bases from V and 4 bases from J; junction bases left unmatched: 3. The CDR3 sequence is 14 residues long. The germline V gene encodes CDR1 SGHNT and CDR2 YYREEE (reference sequence). DNA of the CDR3: TGTGCCAGCAGCTTACAGGGGGCTGGCTATGGCTACACCTTC. Translation gives CASSLQGAGYGYTF.

The chain employs TRBV12-5 and TRBJ2-5; D perhaps matches TRBD2 (5 bases). The J call may be wrong; the DNA end is better matched by TRBJ2-7. Germline CDR1 is LGHNT and CDR2 is FRNRAP. The CDR3 length is 13 residues. The CDR3 reads CARALTEDYEQYF. The DNA for the CDR3 is TGTGCTAGGGCCTTAACGGAGGACTACGAGCAGTACTTC.

This clonotype was picked up many times. The V call is TRBV2, the J call TRBJ2-3; D not resolved. CDR3 size: 11 residues. The germline V gene has CDR1 SNHLY and CDR2 FYNNEI. Trimming left V 2 bases short and J 8 bases short, with 5 bases between. CDR3 sequence reads: CASSEPRTQYF. As DNA, the CDR3 is TGTGCCAGCAGTGAACCTCGTACGCAGTATTTT.

This clonotype appeared a few times. This may be a read error, as it is one base from a much larger clone. The chain joins TRBV29-1 to TRBJ1-4; D might be TRBD1 (6 bases). Germline V gene data show CDR1 as SQVTM and CDR2 as ANQGSEA. The CDR3 totals 15 residues. The CDR3 loop reads CSVTVQGLSNEKRFF. Written as DNA, the CDR3 is TGCAGCGTCACCGTCCAGGGGTTATCTAATGAAAAACGGTTTTTT.

This clonotype appeared many times. The chain is built from TRBV5-5 and TRBJ2-2; the match to TRBD1 covers 7 bases. The germline gives CDR1 SGHKS, CDR2 YYEKEE (reference sequence). The CDR3 has 16 amino acids. The trim removed 2 bases at V and 1 base at J, leaving 5 bases unmatched. The CDR3 loop is CASSFTTGLNTGELFF. The CDR3 DNA sequence: TGTGCCAGCAGCTTTACGACAGGGTTGAACACCGGGGAGCTGTTTTTT.

The chain uses TRBV25-1 and TRBJ2-7; weak D call: TRBD2 (5 bases). The length of the CDR3 is 14 residues. In germline, CDR1 is MGHDK, CDR2 SYGVNS. V gave up 7 bases and J gave up 4 bases, with 17 bases separating them. This chain's CDR3 is CASTNQDSYYEQYF. The CDR3, as DNA: TGTGCCAGCACCAACCAGGACTCATATTACGAGCAGTACTTC.

This clonotype was seen more than once but under ten times. A single base separates this from a much larger clone, so it may be a read error. The gene calls are TRBV27 and TRBJ2-5; 10 bases line up with TRBD2. The V gene end was trimmed by 4 bases and the J gene end by 11 bases; junction bases not matched to a gene: 19. Germline CDR1 and CDR2: MNHEY and SMNVEV (reference sequence). The CDR3 is made up of 17 amino acids. This CDR3 reads CASSSSERGGNRGEQYF. CDR3 DNA: TGTGCCAGCAGTTCATCCGAGCGGGGGGGCAACCGCGGTGAGCAGTACTTC.

To note about this clonotype: A read error may be the cause here, since a much bigger clone is one base away. This chain uses TRBV7-3 with TRBJ2-3; no reliable D call. Looked up from germline, CDR1 is SGHTA and CDR2 is FQGTGA. The germline V and J ends were trimmed by 5 bases and 2 bases, with 11 bases remaining between them. This CDR3 region has 14 residues. The chain's CDR3 is CASSQELFTDTQYF. CDR3 in DNA: TGTGCCAGCAGCCAGGAACTTTTCACAGATACGCAGTATTTT.

This clonotype was detected many times. CDR3 coding DNA: TGCAGTGTCTCGACTAGCGGGCCCAGAGAGACCCAGTACTTC. It codes for CSVSTSGPRETQYF. The gene calls are TRBV20-1 and TRBJ2-5; 10 bases fit TRBD2. Germline loops: CDR1 DFQATT, CDR2 SNEGSKA (reference sequence). The J segment lost 4 bases and the V segment lost 7 bases, leaving 9 bases of the junction unmatched. The CDR3 is 14 amino acids.